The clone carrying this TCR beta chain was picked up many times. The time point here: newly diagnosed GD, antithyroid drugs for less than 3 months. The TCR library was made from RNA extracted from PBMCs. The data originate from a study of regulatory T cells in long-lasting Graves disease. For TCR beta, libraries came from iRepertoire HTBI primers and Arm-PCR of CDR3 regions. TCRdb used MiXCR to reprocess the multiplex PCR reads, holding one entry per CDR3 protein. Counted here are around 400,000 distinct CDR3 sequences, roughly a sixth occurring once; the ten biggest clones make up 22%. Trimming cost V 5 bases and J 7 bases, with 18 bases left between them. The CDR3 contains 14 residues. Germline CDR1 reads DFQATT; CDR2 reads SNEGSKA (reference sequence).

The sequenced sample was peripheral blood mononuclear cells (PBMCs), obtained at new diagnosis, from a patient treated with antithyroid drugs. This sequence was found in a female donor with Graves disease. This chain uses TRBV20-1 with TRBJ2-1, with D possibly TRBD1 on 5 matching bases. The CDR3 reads CSAEAGQGWNEQFF. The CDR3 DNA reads TGCAGTGCTGAGGCCGGGCAGGGTTGGAATGAGCAGTTCTTC.